This entry features one T cell receptor (beta chain) sequence. Profiling relied on immunoSEQ multiplex PCR, and the TCRdb table lists in-frame clones only, not all of them. The top ten hold less than 0.015% of the sample, which has 450,000 to 650,000 clones, about four fifths seen once. This sample is part of a study of shared T cell receptors in the human thymus. The same sample was also used in a study of human thymus T cells. This second study notes: Surgeons resected thymus tissue during corrective heart surgery. It looked as if thymic and blood repertoires used V and J genes in a biased way. Among unrelated individuals, related research reported thymic repertoires that overlapped highly.

Sequenced: thymocytes. This sequence was found in a boy under two years old with a congenital heart defect.

The CDR3 protein is CASSERDSDQPQHF. Here the CDR3 DNA reads TGTGCCAGCAGTGAACGAGACTCGGATCAGCCCCAGCATTTT. V gene TRBV25-1 combines with J gene TRBJ1-5, with D unclear. Germline lookup yields CDR1 MGHDK and CDR2 SYGVNS. Trimming cost V 2 bases and J 5 bases, with 10 bases left between them. This CDR3 has 14 residues.